This is a list of T cell receptor beta chains from one sample in a study of low-dose radiotherapy and immunotherapy resistance in tumors. TCRdb re-derived calls from the reads in MiXCR, one entry per CDR3 protein. This sample carries about 100,000 distinct CDR3 sequences, less than 25% of them seen once, and the ten largest clones take over 4%. The specimen was PBMCs, collected after low-dose radiotherapy plus immunotherapy. These receptors originate from a male donor with prostate cancer. The CDR3 runs from the conserved cysteine through the conserved F or W. The order of the fields is CDR3 length, D gene, clone size, J gene, V gene, CDR3 protein, CDR3 DNA. D genes are given only for firm matches. Expanded clones get a size class; other rows say once, few or many, or leave the size out.

14,TRBD2,many,TRBJ2-3,TRBV19,CASRAGGGTDTQYF,TGTGCCAGTCGAGCGGGGGGCGGCACAGATACGCAGTATTTT
13,NA,NA,TRBJ2-5,TRBV6-5,CASSYSGGGREYF,TGTGCCAGCAGTTACTCTGGTGGCGGGCGTGAGTACTTC
15,TRBD2,many,TRBJ2-7,TRBV7-2,CASSRGLANSYEQYF,TGTGCCAGCAGCCGGGGACTAGCGAATTCCTACGAGCAGTACTTC
14,NA,NA,TRBJ2-7,TRBV5-1,CASSLSPGSYEQYF,TGCGCCAGCAGCTTGAGCCCAGGGAGCTACGAGCAGTACTTC
13,NA,many,TRBJ2-1,TRBV10-1,CASSEARYNEQFF,TGCGCCAGCAGTGAGGCACGGTATAATGAGCAGTTCTTC
15,NA,many,TRBJ1-1,TRBV19,CASSISSPANTEAFF,TGTGCCAGTAGTATTAGTTCTCCGGCAAACACTGAAGCTTTCTTT
15,NA,many,TRBJ2-7,TRBV25-1,CASSELGQSSYEQYF,TGTGCCAGCAGTGAATTAGGACAGAGCTCCTACGAGCAGTACTTC
14,NA,many,TRBJ1-5,TRBV20-1,CSATTGSPSQPQHF,TGCAGTGCTACCACGGGGTCCCCAAGTCAGCCCCAGCATTTT
16,TRBD1,many,TRBJ1-3,TRBV7-2,CASSLGTGDSGNTIYF,TGTGCCAGCAGCTTGGGGACAGGGGACTCTGGAAACACCATATATTTT
14,NA,many,TRBJ1-2,TRBV4-1,CASSRTDGSYGYTF,TGCGCCAGCAGCCGGACGGACGGTTCATATGGCTACACCTTC
15,NA,many,TRBJ1-3,TRBV6-6,CASSVGRNSGNTIYF,TGTGCCAGCAGCGTGGGACGGAACTCTGGAAACACCATATATTTT
15,NA,many,TRBJ2-6,TRBV7-2,CASSSSGSGANVLTF,TGTGCCAGCAGCTCATCAGGGTCTGGGGCCAACGTCCTGACTTTC
17,TRBD2,NA,TRBJ2-3,TRBV4-3,CASSQDLGLARTDTQYF,TGCGCCAGCAGCCAAGACTTGGGACTAGCTCGAACAGATACGCAGTATTTT
14,NA,many,TRBJ1-1,TRBV7-9,CASSWALIGTEAFF,TGTGCCAGCAGCTGGGCCCTAATAGGCACTGAAGCTTTCTTT
12,NA,many,TRBJ2-7,TRBV6-6,CASSRDGYEQYF,TGTGCCAGCAGTCGGGACGGGTACGAGCAGTACTTC
15,NA,many,TRBJ1-6,TRBV20-1,CSARDVSRGGPPLHF,TGCAGTGCTAGAGATGTTTCAAGGGGGGGGCCGCCCCTCCACTTT
16,TRBD2,few,TRBJ2-7,TRBV20-1,CSARVFQAGGGYEQYF,TGCAGTGCTAGAGTATTTCAAGCGGGGGGCGGGTACGAGCAGTACTTC
15,TRBD1,many,TRBJ1-1,TRBV2,CASSDLTGPGPEAFF,TGTGCCAGCAGTGACCTGACAGGGCCTGGGCCTGAAGCTTTCTTT
18,NA,many,TRBJ2-7,TRBV6-2/TRBV6-3,CASSLAEWIPSGSHEQYF,TGTGCCAGCAGCCTTGCGGAGTGGATTCCCTCTGGTTCCCACGAGCAGTACTTC
14,NA,many,TRBJ1-2,TRBV14,CASSQDRTGLGYTF,TGTGCCAGCAGCCAAGATCGGACGGGCCTTGGCTACACCTTC
16,NA,NA,TRBJ2-1,TRBV5-1,CASSLAYLGGLNEQFF,TGCGCCAGCAGCTTGGCTTACCTGGGGGGGCTGAATGAGCAGTTCTTC
16,NA,many,TRBJ2-2,TRBV12-3/TRBV12-4,CASHSWDSVIAGELFF,TGTGCCAGCCACTCCTGGGACTCGGTAATTGCCGGGGAGCTGTTTTTT
13,TRBD1,many,TRBJ2-7,TRBV10-2,CASGTGGLFEQYF,TGCGCCAGCGGGACAGGGGGCTTGTTCGAGCAGTACTTC
12,NA,NA,TRBJ2-1,TRBV11-3,CASSSAPGEQFF,TGTGCCAGCAGTTCAGCGCCCGGTGAGCAGTTCTTC
15,TRBD1,few,TRBJ2-7,TRBV20-1,CSARGMDRVYGEQYF,TGCAGTGCTAGAGGAATGGACAGGGTATATGGGGAGCAGTACTTC
16,NA,many,TRBJ2-7,TRBV24-1,CATSDKRKNSPYEQYF,TGTGCCACCAGTGACAAACGGAAGAACAGCCCCTACGAGCAGTACTTC
15,TRBD1,many,TRBJ1-2,TRBV5-5,CASSGWTGVDNGYTF,TGTGCCAGCAGCGGCTGGACAGGGGTTGATAATGGCTACACCTTC
12,NA,many,TRBJ2-1,TRBV4-1,CASSQGRGPQFF,TGCGCCAGCAGCCAAGGAAGGGGTCCCCAGTTCTTC
19,NA,many,TRBJ2-1,TRBV7-9,CASSSDIQTGRLTYNEQFF,TGTGCCAGCAGCTCCGACATCCAGACAGGCCGCCTCACCTACAATGAGCAGTTCTTC
12,NA,many,TRBJ1-2,TRBV3-1,CASSQGQYGYTF,TGTGCCAGCAGCCAAGGCCAATATGGCTACACCTTC
13,TRBD2,medium-sized,TRBJ2-1,TRBV4-2,CASSQPGLDEQFF,TGTGCCAGCAGCCAACCCGGACTAGATGAGCAGTTCTTC
16,NA,many,TRBJ2-5,TRBV11-2,CASSLVRGATGETQYF,TGTGCCAGCAGCTTAGTTCGAGGGGCGACGGGAGAGACCCAGTACTTC
14,NA,many,TRBJ1-1,TRBV11-2,CASSKNREITEAFF,TGTGCCAGCAGCAAAAACAGGGAAATCACTGAAGCTTTCTTT
15,NA,many,TRBJ2-7,TRBV7-9,CASSPDRSFPGKQYF,TGTGCCAGCAGCCCGGACCGGTCGTTCCCAGGAAAGCAGTACTTC
15,TRBD2,NA,TRBJ2-1,TRBV19,CASSIDGGVYNEQFF,TGTGCCAGTAGTATAGATGGGGGGGTCTACAATGAGCAGTTCTTC
15,NA,many,TRBJ1-3,TRBV5-6,CASSFWAFSGNTIYF,TGTGCCAGCAGCTTTTGGGCATTCTCTGGAAACACCATATATTTT
15,NA,many,TRBJ2-7,TRBV14,CASSPWGVGAYEQYF,TGTGCCAGCAGCCCCTGGGGGGTAGGGGCCTACGAGCAGTACTTC
14,NA,many,TRBJ1-2,TRBV27,CASSPYRVSDGYTF,TGTGCCAGCAGTCCGTACAGGGTGTCCGATGGCTACACCTTC
15,TRBD1,NA,TRBJ2-1,TRBV12-3/TRBV12-4,CASNRRDRESHEQFF,TGTGCCAGCAACCGCCGAGACAGGGAATCCCATGAGCAGTTCTTC
14,TRBD2,many,TRBJ2-5,TRBV5-4,CASSSSGGQETQYF,TGTGCCAGCAGCTCGAGCGGGGGCCAAGAGACCCAGTACTTC
14,NA,many,TRBJ1-2,TRBV27,CASSLSGQGYGYTF,TGTGCCAGCAGTTTATCGGGTCAGGGCTATGGCTACACCTTC
13,NA,NA,TRBJ2-7,TRBV5-3,CASSSRAQGEQYF,TGTGCCAGCAGCTCCCGGGCCCAGGGAGAGCAGTACTTC
17,NA,many,TRBJ1-3,TRBV9,CASSVDTTRFSGNTIYF,TGTGCCAGCAGCGTAGATACGACCAGATTCTCTGGAAACACCATATATTTT
14,NA,many,TRBJ1-6,TRBV6-2/TRBV6-3,CASLGLARPAPLHF,TGTGCCAGCCTGGGACTTGCTCGGCCGGCGCCCCTCCACTTT
13,NA,many,TRBJ1-4,TRBV20-1,CSARTATNEKLFF,TGCAGTGCTCGAACAGCAACTAATGAAAAACTGTTTTTT
15,NA,NA,TRBJ2-5,TRBV18,CASSEKTPPRETQYF,TGTGCCAGCTCAGAAAAGACCCCGCCGAGAGAGACCCAGTACTTC